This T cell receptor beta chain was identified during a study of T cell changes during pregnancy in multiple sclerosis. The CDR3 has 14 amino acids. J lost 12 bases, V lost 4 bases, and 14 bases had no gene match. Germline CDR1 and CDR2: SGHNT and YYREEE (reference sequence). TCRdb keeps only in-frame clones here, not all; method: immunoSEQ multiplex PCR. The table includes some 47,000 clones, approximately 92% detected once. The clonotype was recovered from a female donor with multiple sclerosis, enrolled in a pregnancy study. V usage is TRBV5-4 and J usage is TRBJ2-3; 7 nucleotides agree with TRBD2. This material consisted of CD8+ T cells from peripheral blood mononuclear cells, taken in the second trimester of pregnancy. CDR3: CASSPGLGAHGQYF. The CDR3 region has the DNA TGTGCCAGCAGCCCCGGACTAGGGGCCCACGGACAGTATTTT. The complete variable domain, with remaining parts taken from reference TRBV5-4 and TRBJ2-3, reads ETGVTQSPTHLIKTRGQQVTLRCSSQSGHNTVSWYQQALGQGPQFIFQYYREEENGRGNFPPRFSGLQFPNYSSELNVNALELDDSALYLCASSPGLGAHGQYFGPGTRLTVL.